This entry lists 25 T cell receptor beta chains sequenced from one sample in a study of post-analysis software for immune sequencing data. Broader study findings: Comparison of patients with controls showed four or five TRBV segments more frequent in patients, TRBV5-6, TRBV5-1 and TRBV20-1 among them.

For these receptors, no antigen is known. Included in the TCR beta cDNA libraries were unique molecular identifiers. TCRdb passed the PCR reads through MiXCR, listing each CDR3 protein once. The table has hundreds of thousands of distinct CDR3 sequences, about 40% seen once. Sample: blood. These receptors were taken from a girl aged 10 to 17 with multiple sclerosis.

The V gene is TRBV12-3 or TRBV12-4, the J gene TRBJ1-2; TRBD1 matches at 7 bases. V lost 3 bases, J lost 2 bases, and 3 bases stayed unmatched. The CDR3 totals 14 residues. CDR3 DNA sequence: TGTGCCAGCAGTTTTTCGGGACAGAACTATGGCTACACCTTC. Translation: CASSFSGQNYGYTF.

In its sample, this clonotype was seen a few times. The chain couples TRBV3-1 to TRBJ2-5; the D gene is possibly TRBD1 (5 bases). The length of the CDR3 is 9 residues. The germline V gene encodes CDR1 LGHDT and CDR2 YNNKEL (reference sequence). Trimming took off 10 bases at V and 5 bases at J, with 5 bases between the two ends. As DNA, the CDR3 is TGTGCCACAGGGGAGACCCAGTACTTC. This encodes CATGETQYF.

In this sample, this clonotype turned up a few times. The CDR3 DNA follows: TGTGCCAGCCAAAGCCCCAATGAGCAGTTCTTC. It yields the protein CASQSPNEQFF. The chain links TRBV7-9 to TRBJ2-1; D is unclear. There are 11 residues in the CDR3. From germline, CDR1 is SEHNR and CDR2 FQNEAQ (reference sequence). Deletions cut 8 bases from V and 6 bases from J, with 8 bases between.

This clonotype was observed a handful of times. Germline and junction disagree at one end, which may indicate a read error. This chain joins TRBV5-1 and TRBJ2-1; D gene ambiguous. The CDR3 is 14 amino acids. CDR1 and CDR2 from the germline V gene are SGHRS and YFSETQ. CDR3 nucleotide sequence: TGCGCCAGCAGCCTCGAGCTAGGTTCCAATGAGCAGTTCTTT. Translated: CASSLELGSNEQFF.

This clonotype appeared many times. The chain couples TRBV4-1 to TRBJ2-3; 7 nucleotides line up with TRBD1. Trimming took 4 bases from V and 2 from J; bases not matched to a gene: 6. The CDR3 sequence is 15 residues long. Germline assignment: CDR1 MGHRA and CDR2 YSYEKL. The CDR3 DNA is TGCGCCAGCAGCCGTCCAGGGGGAGACACAGATACGCAGTATTTT. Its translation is CASSRPGGDTDTQYF.

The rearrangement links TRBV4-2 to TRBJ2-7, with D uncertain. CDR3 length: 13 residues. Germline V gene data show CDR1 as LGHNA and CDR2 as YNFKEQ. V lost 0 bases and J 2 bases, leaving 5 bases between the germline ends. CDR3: CASSQEATYEQYF. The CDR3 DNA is TGTGCCAGCAGCCAAGAGGCTACCTACGAGCAGTACTTC.

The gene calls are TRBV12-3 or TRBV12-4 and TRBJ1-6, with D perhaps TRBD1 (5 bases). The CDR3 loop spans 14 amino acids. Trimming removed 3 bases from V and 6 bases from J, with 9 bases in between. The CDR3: CASSFGGGNSPLHF. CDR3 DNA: TGTGCCAGCAGTTTTGGGGGTGGTAATTCACCCCTCCACTTT.

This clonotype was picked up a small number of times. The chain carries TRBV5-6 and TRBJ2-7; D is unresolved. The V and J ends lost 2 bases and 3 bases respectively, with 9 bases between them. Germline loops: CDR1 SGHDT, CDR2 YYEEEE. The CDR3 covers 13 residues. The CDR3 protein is CASSFRARYEQYF. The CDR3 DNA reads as TGTGCCAGCAGCTTTAGGGCACGCTACGAGCAGTACTTC. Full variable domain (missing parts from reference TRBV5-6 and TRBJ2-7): DAGVTQSPTHLIKTRGQQVTLRCSPKSGHDTVSWYQQALGQGPQFIFQYYEEEERQRGNFPDRFSGHQFPNYSSELNVNALLLGDSALYLCASSFRARYEQYFGPGTRLTVT.

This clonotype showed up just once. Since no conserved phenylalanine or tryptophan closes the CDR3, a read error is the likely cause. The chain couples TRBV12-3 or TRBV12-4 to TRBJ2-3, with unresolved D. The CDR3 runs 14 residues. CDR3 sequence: CASSFKLFTDAQYS. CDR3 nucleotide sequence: TGTGCCAGCAGTTTTAAGTTGTTCACAGATGCGCAGTATTCT.

The CDR3 DNA is TGTGCCAGCAGTCAATCCGGGACAGCTCACTACGAGCAGTACTTC. It is translated as CASSQSGTAHYEQYF. V gene TRBV12-3 or TRBV12-4 combines with J gene TRBJ2-7; 7 bases fit TRBD1. The CDR3 has 15 residues. Trimming removed 5 bases from V and 3 bases from J; junction bases left unmatched: 10.

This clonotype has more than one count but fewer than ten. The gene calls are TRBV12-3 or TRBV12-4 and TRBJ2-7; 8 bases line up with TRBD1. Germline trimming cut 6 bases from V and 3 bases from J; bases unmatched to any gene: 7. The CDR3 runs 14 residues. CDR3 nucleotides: TGTGCCAGCAGGGGGACAGGCACGAACTACGAGCAGTACTTC. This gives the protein CASRGTGTNYEQYF.

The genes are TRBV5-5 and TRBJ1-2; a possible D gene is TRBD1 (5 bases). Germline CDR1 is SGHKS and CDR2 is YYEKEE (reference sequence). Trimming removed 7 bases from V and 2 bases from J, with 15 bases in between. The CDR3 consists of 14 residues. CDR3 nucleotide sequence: TGTGCCAGCGCGACAGCCCCGGAGAACTATGGCTACACCTTC. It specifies CASATAPENYGYTF.

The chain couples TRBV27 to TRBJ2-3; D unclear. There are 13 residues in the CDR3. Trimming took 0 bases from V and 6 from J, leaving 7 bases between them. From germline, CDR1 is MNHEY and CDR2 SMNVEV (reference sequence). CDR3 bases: TGTGCCAGCAGTTTATCCCTTTGGGATACGCAGTATTTT. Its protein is CASSLSLWDTQYF.

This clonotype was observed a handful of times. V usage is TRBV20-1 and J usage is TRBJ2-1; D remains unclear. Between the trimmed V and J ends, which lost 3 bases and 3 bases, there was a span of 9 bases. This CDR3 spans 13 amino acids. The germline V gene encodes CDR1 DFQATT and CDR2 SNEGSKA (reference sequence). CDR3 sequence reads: CSASRPVYNEQFF. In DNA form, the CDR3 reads TGCAGTGCTAGCAGGCCGGTCTACAATGAGCAGTTCTTC.

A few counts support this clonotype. CDR3 protein: CASNEPRVDGYTF. The CDR3 DNA is TGTGCCAGCAACGAACCCCGGGTCGACGGCTACACCTTC. This sequence joins TRBV6-6 and TRBJ1-2; D is unclear. The CDR3 sequence is 13 residues long. Germline values: CDR1 MNHNY, CDR2 SVGAGI (reference sequence). With 7 bases removed from V and 8 bases from J, the gap between germline ends came to 17 bases.

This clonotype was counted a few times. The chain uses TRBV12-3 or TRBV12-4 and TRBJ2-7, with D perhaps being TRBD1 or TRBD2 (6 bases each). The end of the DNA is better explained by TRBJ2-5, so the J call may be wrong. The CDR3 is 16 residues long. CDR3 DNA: TGTGCCAGCAGTTTAGGGGCTAGCGAGGGGGAAGAGACCCAGTACTTC. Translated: CASSLGASEGEETQYF.

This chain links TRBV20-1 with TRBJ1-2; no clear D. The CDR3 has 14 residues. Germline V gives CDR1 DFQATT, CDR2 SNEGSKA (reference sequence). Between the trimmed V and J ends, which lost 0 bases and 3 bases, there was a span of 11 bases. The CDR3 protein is CSARDFDSYYGYTF. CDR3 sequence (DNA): TGCAGTGCTAGAGATTTCGACTCCTACTATGGCTACACCTTC.

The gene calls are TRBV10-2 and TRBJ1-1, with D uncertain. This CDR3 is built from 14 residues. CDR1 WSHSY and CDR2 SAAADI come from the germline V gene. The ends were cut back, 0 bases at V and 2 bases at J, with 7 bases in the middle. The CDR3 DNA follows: TGCGCCAGCAGTGAGTCGGGCAGAAACACTGAAGCTTTCTTT. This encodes CASSESGRNTEAFF.

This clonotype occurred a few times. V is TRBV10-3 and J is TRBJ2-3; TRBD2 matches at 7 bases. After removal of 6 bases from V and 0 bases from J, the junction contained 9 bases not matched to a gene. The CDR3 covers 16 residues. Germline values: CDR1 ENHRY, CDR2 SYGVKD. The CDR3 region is CAISPRSGASTDTQYF. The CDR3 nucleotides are TGTGCCATCAGCCCCCGAAGCGGGGCTAGCACAGATACGCAGTATTTT.

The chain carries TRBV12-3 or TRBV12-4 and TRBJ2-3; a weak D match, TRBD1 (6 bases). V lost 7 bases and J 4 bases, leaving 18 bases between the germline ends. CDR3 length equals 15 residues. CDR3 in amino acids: CASTFGDMTADTQYF. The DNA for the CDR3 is TGTGCCAGCACCTTCGGGGACATGACAGCAGATACGCAGTATTTT.

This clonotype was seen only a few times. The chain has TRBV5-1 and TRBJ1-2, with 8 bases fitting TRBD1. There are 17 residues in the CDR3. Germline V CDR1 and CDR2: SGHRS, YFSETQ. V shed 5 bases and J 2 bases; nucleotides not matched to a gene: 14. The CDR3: CASSRSLLRTGNYGYTF. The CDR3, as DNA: TGCGCCAGCAGTCGAAGCCTCCTCCGGACAGGGAACTATGGCTACACCTTC.

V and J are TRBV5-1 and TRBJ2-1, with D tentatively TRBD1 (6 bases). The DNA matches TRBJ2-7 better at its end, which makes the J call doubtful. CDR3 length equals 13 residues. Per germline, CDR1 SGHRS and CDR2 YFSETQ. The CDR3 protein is CASSSGQYNEQYF. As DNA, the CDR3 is TGCGCCAGCAGCTCCGGACAGTACAATGAGCAGTACTTC.

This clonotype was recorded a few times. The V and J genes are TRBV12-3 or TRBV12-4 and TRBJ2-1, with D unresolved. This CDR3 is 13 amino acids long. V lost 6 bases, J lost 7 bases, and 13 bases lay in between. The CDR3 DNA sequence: TGTGCCAGCAGGTCCGGGTCAGCTAATGAGCAGTTCTTC. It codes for CASRSGSANEQFF.

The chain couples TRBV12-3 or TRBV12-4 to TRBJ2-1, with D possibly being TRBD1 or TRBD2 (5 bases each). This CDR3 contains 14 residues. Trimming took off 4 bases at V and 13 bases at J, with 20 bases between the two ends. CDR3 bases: TGTGCCAGCAGTTCCCGAGGGGATACGGGCCTACAGTTCTTC. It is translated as CASSSRGDTGLQFF.

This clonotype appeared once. For the CDR3, the DNA is TGTGCCAGCAGCCGACTAGCGGGACCCTCAGATACGCAGTATTTT. This encodes CASSRLAGPSDTQYF. The V call is TRBV12-3 or TRBV12-4, the J call TRBJ2-3; 11 nucleotides agree with TRBD2. The CDR3 loop spans 15 amino acids. V was pared by 6 bases and J by 4 bases, with 6 bases of the junction left unmatched.